This T cell receptor beta chain was sequenced during a study of T cell responses to AZD1222 COVID-19 vaccine. Overall study: Second-dose recipients at about 4 or about 12 weeks were treated as one pooled group.

Notes on this clone: The antigen remains undetermined.

The V gene's germline CDR1 is SGHRS and CDR2 YFSETQ. The junction had 4 bases not matched to a gene; V was cut back by 6 bases and J by 8 bases. The CDR3 runs 12 residues. The protocol was immunoSEQ multiplex PCR, while the TCRdb copy is restricted to in-frame clones and leaves out a portion. The profile shows some 97,000 clones, around nine tenths of them singletons. Study results and caveats: Nearly half of unique spike-specific TCRs reportedly avoided B.1.351 and B.1.1.7 mutated regions. Sampling captured repertoires only after the peak T cell response. After two AZD1222 doses, spike-specific TCR breadth and depth rose versus day 0.

This specimen was peripheral blood, taken on day 0 of AZD1222 vaccination. The J gene is TRBJ1-3, the V gene TRBV5-1; 8 nucleotides line up with TRBD1. The sequence was obtained from an adult in good health. In DNA, the CDR3 is TGCGCCAGCAAGGACAGGGCGGACACCATATATTTT. Residues: CASKDRADTIYF. The whole variable domain, filled in from reference TRBV5-1 and TRBJ1-3, reads KAGVTQTPRYLIKTRGQQVTLSCSPISGHRSVSWYQQTPGQGLQFLFEYFSETQRNKGNFPGRFSGRQFSNSRSEMNVSTLELGDSALYLCASKDRADTIYFGEGSWLTVV.